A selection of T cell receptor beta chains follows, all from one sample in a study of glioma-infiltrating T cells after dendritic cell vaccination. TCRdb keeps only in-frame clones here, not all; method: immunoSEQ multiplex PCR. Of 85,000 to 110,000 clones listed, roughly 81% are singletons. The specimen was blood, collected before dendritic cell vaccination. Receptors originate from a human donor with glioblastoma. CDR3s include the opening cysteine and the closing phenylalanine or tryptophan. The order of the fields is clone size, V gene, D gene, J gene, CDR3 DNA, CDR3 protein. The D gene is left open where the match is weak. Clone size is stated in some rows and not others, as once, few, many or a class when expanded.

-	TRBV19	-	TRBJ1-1	TGTGCCAGTAGTATAGATTCTAAGACTGAAGCTTTCTTT	CASSIDSKTEAFF
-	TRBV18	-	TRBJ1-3	TGTGCCAGCTCACCGACAGCTGTGGGAAACACCATATATTTT	CASSPTAVGNTIYF
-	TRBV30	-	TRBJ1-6	TGTGCCTGGAGTCTCGGGTCCTTCTCCTATAATTCACCCCTCCACTTT	CAWSLGSFSYNSPLHF
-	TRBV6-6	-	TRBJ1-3	TGTGCCAGCAGTTACCCCAAAGGGGCGGGAGGAAACACCATATATTTT	CASSYPKGAGGNTIYF
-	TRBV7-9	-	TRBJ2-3	TGTGCCAGCAGCCTGACAGTCTCTGGTGGTACGCAGTATTTT	CASSLTVSGGTQYF
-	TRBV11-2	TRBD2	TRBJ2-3	TGTGCCAGCAGCTCCAGGGGAGCGGGGGAAGATACGCAGTATTTT	CASSSRGAGEDTQYF
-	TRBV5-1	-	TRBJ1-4	TGCGCCAGCAGCTACAGAAATAATGAAAAACTGTTTTTT	CASSYRNNEKLFF
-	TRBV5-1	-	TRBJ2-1	TGCGCCAGCAGCTTGCGGGGGTTCTACAATGAGCAGTTCTTC	CASSLRGFYNEQFF
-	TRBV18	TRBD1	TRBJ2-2	TGTGCCAGCTCACCACCGACAGGGGGTGCCGGGGAGCTGTTTTTT	CASSPPTGGAGELFF
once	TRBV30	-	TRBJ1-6	TGTGCCTGGAGAGATACAGGGAACTCACCCCTCCACTTT	CAWRDTGNSPLHF
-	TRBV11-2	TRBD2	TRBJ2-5	TGTGCCAGCAGCTTAGTACTAGCGGGGACTCGATACTTC	CASSLVLAGTRYF
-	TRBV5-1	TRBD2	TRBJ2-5	TGCGCCAGCAGCCGGACGTGGGAGCGGGGGCAAGAGACCCAGTACTTC	CASSRTWERGQETQYF
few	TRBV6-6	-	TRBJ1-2	TGTGCCAGCCGCGCAAACTATGGCTACACCTTC	CASRANYGYTF
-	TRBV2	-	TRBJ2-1	TGTGCCAGCAGTGAACCGGAGGGGGGGCTATACAATGAGCAGTTCTTC	CASSEPEGGLYNEQFF
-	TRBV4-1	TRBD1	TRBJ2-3	TGCGCCAGCAGCCAAGGAGGGGACAGGACCACAGATACGCAGTATTTT	CASSQGGDRTTDTQYF
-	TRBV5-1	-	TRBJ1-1	TGCGCCAGCAGCTTGGAGCCGGGTGTCTTGAACACTGAAGCTTTCTTT	CASSLEPGVLNTEAFF
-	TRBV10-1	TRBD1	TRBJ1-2	TGCGCCAGCAGTGATCAGGGGGGTTACTATGGCTACACCTTC	CASSDQGGYYGYTF
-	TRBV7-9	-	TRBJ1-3	TGTGCCAGCAGCCACTCCAGGGTCTCTGGAAACACCATATATTTT	CASSHSRVSGNTIYF
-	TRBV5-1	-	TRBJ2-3	TGCGCCAGCAGCTGGGACTCCCCTGGAAGGGGTACAGATACGCAGTATTTT	CASSWDSPGRGTDTQYF
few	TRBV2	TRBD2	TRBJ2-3	TGTGCCAGCAGAGCCACCGGGACTATAACGACAGATACGCAGTATTTT	CASRATGTITTDTQYF
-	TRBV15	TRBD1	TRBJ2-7	TGTGCCACCAGCAGGGACCCCGGGACAGGGTACGAGCAGTACTTC	CATSRDPGTGYEQYF
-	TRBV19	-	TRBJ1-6	-	CASTSGDSPLHF
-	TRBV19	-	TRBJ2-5	TGTGCCAGTAGTATATACGGCGGGGGCCGCGAGGCCCAGTACTTC	CASSIYGGGREAQYF
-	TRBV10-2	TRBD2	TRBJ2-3	TGCGCCAGCAGGAACCTCCGGCGACTAGCGGGGGGCCACGATACGCAGTATTTT	CASRNLRRLAGGHDTQYF
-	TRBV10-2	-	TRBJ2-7	TGCGCCAGCAGCACCGGGGTAAGCTCCTACGAGCAGTACTTC	CASSTGVSSYEQYF
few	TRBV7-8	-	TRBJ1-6	TGTGCCAGCAGCTTACAGGGCGGATCACCCCTCCACTTT	CASSLQGGSPLHF
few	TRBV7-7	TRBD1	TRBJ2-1	TGTGCTAGCAGCTTAGGACAGGGAGGTTACAATGAGCAGTTCTTC	CASSLGQGGYNEQFF
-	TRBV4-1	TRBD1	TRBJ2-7	TGCGCCAGCAGGCCTGGACAGGGGATCAACGAGCAGTACTTC	CASRPGQGINEQYF
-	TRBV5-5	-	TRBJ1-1	TGTGCCAGCAGCTGGGGGGGGATGAACACTGAAGCTTTCTTT	CASSWGGMNTEAFF
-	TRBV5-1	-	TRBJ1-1	TGCGCCAGCAGCTTGGCGACAGAAGCTTTCTTT	CASSLATEAFF
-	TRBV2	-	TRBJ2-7	TGTGCCAGCAGTGCCACGACTAGTCCTATTTACGAGCAGTACTTC	CASSATTSPIYEQYF
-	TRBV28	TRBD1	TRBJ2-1	TGTGCCAGCAGCCCGATGGGACAGGTTCGTAGCTCCTACAATGAGCAGTTCTTC	CASSPMGQVRSSYNEQFF
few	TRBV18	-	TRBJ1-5	TGTGCCAGCTCACCAGAAGCGGCAATTAGCAATCAGCCCCAGCATTTT	CASSPEAAISNQPQHF
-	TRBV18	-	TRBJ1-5	TGTGCCAGCTCACGAGCGGGGACGGTGGGGCAGCCCCAGCATTTT	CASSRAGTVGQPQHF
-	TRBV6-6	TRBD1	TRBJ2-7	TGTGCCAGCAGTGCCCGACAGGGGGCGTCCTACGAGCAGTACTTC	CASSARQGASYEQYF
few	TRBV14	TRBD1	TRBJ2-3	TGTGCCAGCAGCCTGGACAGGGGATCGACAGATACGCAGTATTTT	CASSLDRGSTDTQYF
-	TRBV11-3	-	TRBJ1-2	TGTGCCAGCAGCTTAAGGGATATGGGCAGGGGCTATGGCTACACCTTC	CASSLRDMGRGYGYTF
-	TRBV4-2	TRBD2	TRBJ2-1	TGTGCCAGCAGCCACGGCCTGACTAGCGGAAAAAACAATGAGCAGTTCTTC	CASSHGLTSGKNNEQFF
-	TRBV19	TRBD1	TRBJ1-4	TGTGCCAGTAGTACCACAGGGGGCTCGAATGAAAAACTGTTTTTT	CASSTTGGSNEKLFF
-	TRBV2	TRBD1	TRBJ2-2	TGTGCCAGCAGCCGGACAGGGGGCGAGAGCGCCGGGGAGCTGTTTTTT	CASSRTGGESAGELFF